The text below deals with one TCR beta chain. The study ran its PCR with 60 Vbeta and 13 Jbeta primers. Repertoires were generated with immunoSEQ multiplex PCR, while TCRdb's copy carries only in-frame clones and drops some. The sample contains 98,000 or so clones, more than 75% of which appear only once. The CDR3 consists of 14 residues. Germline lookup yields CDR1 WNHNN and CDR2 SYGVQD (reference sequence). V lost 11 bases to trimming and J lost 3 bases; unmatched junction nucleotides: 11. The data are from a study of cytomegalovirus exposure and HLA in healthy donors. This receptor was obtained from a woman younger than 30 in good health and CMV-seropositive. What was sequenced was PBMCs. The chain combines TRBV10-1 with TRBJ2-3; the match to TRBD2 covers 7 bases. CDR3 nucleotides: TGCGCCTTTCGACGACAAGCGGGAACAGATACGCAGTATTTT. Translating it yields CAFRRQAGTDTQYF.